The next 7 T cell receptor beta chains were all read from a single sample in a study of T-cell memory formation after mild COVID-19. TCRdb itself ran the 5' RACE reads through MiXCR, one entry per CDR3 protein. The sample consists of more than 75,000 distinct CDR3 sequences, roughly 25% of them appearing once. The specimen sequenced was PBMCs or a T cell subset sorted from them (not recorded which). The receptor source for this set is a man younger than 35 who had mild COVID-19 (a few samples of this study predate the infection). Cell type and time point are not known.

This chain connects TRBV4-1 to TRBJ1-3, with D possibly matching TRBD1 (5 bases). Germline V lookup: CDR1 MGHRA, CDR2 YSYEKL. This CDR3 comprises 14 residues. The germline V and J ends were trimmed by 6 bases and 2 bases, with 11 bases remaining between them. The CDR3 sequence is CASSTTGAGNTIYF. The CDR3 nucleotides are TGCGCCAGCAGTACTACAGGAGCTGGAAACACCATATATTTT.

This clonotype was picked up a small number of times. The chain joins TRBV7-9 to TRBJ2-1, with D unresolved. Trimming stripped 5 bases from V and 8 bases from J, with 13 bases between. Germline lookup yields CDR1 SEHNR and CDR2 FQNEAQ (reference sequence). The CDR3 totals 13 residues. The CDR3 region is CASSLSTWDEQFF. As DNA, the CDR3 is TGTGCCAGCAGCCTGTCCACGTGGGATGAGCAGTTCTTC.

This clonotype appeared a few times. The chain is built from TRBV10-3 and TRBJ2-1; D gene uncertain. Germline values: CDR1 ENHRY, CDR2 SYGVKD. Trimming removed 7 bases from V and 0 bases from J, with 7 bases in between. The CDR3 has 13 amino acids. This chain's CDR3 is CAIKGDSYNEQFF. Here the CDR3 DNA reads TGTGCCATCAAAGGAGACTCCTACAATGAGCAGTTCTTC.

This clonotype was seen a handful of times. J is TRBJ2-1 and V is TRBV7-9; D uncertain. CDR3 size: 10 residues. V dropped 1 base and J dropped 12 bases, with 4 bases sitting between them. The germline CDR1 and CDR2 sequences are SEHNR and FQNEAQ (reference sequence). The CDR3 DNA sequence: TGTGCCAGCAGCTTAGGTGGGCAGTTCTTC. This encodes CASSLGGQFF.

For the CDR3, the DNA is TGTGCCAGCTCACCAGAGGGGAGCGGGGGCTCCTACAATGAGCAGTTCTTC. Amino acids: CASSPEGSGGSYNEQFF. The V and J genes are TRBV18 and TRBJ2-1; TRBD2 matches at 8 bases. Looked up from germline, CDR1 is KGHSH and CDR2 is LQKENI. The CDR3 spans 17 residues. Trimming took 2 bases from V and 0 from J; bases not matched to a gene: 6.

The V and J genes are TRBV29-1 and TRBJ2-5; tentatively, D is TRBD2 (6 bases). CDR3 length: 14 amino acids. The V end lost 3 bases, the J end lost 1 base, and 12 bases lay between the germline ends. The germline CDR1 and CDR2 sequences are SQVTM and ANQGSEA. The CDR3 is CSVEPSGSQETQYF. The DNA of the CDR3 is TGCAGCGTTGAGCCGTCCGGGAGCCAAGAGACCCAGTACTTC.

A few counts support this clonotype. The genes are TRBV7-8 and TRBJ2-5, with D possibly TRBD2 on 6 matching bases. This CDR3 spans 17 amino acids. Per the germline V gene, CDR1 is SGHVS and CDR2 is FQNEAQ. V was clipped by 0 bases and J by 4 bases, with 18 bases between them. CDR3 protein: CASSLAMFEGAGETQYF. CDR3 nucleotide sequence: TGTGCCAGCAGCTTAGCAATGTTTGAGGGAGCGGGAGAGACCCAGTACTTC.